These 9 T cell receptor beta chains came from one sample sequenced in a study of T cells in Graves' hyperthyroidism and ophthalmopathy. Amplification yielded TCR beta CDR3 regions, with RNA transcripts as the source. In the first-round RT-PCR of the TCR CDR3, the HTBI primer set was used. TCRdb re-derived calls from the multiplex PCR reads in MiXCR, one entry per CDR3 protein. The sample holds fewer than 500,000 distinct CDR3 sequences, roughly 15% seen once. What was sequenced was blood. The source is a man between 18 and 29 years old with Graves' ophthalmopathy.

The chain is built from TRBV11-2 and TRBJ2-7; 9 bases align to TRBD1. The CDR3 is made up of 16 amino acids. V trimming: 4 bases; J trimming: 6 bases; junction bases outside the gene matches: 13. Germline values: CDR1 SGHAT, CDR2 FQNNGV. CDR3 sequence: CASSSPGTGIGGEQYF. DNA for the CDR3: TGTGCCAGCAGCTCACCGGGGACAGGGATCGGAGGCGAGCAGTACTTC.

Turning to this clonotype: With a much larger clone just one base away, this may be a read error. This sequence joins TRBV5-1 and TRBJ2-3, with 13 bases lining up with TRBD2. Germline CDR1 is SGHRS and CDR2 is YFSETQ. The CDR3 runs 15 residues. CDR3 residues: CASHPGTSGADTRYF. The CDR3 DNA sequence: TGCGCCAGCCATCCCGGGACTAGCGGGGCAGATACGCGGTATTTT.

This clonotype occurred many times. This chain connects TRBV2 to TRBJ1-3; D possibly corresponds to TRBD1 (6 bases). V was clipped by 4 bases and J by 8 bases, with 12 bases between them. Germline V gene lookup returns CDR1 SNHLY and CDR2 FYNNEI. This CDR3 contains 13 residues. The CDR3 is CASSVTGYYTIYF. For the CDR3, the DNA is TGTGCCAGCAGTGTGACAGGATACTACACCATATATTTT.

The rearrangement links TRBV19 to TRBJ2-7; 7 bases match TRBD1. The germline gives CDR1 LNHDA, CDR2 SQIVND (reference sequence). This CDR3 has 15 residues. V shed 1 base, J shed 2 bases, and the junction held 5 bases outside the gene matches. The CDR3 here is CASSIAPGQPYEQYF. CDR3 nucleotides: TGTGCCAGTAGTATAGCCCCGGGACAGCCCTACGAGCAGTACTTC. Drawing the rest from reference TRBV19 and TRBJ2-7, the complete variable domain is DGGITQSPKYLFRKEGQNVTLSCEQNLNHDAMYWYRQDPGQGLRLIYYSQIVNDFQKGDIAEGYSVSREKKESFPLTVTSAQKNPTAFYLCASSIAPGQPYEQYFGPGTRLTVT.

This chain joins TRBV3-1 and TRBJ2-2; 7 bases line up with TRBD2. Unmatched junction bases numbered 8, after V lost 0 bases and J lost 4 bases. The CDR3 is made up of 17 amino acids. Germline V gives CDR1 LGHDT, CDR2 YNNKEL (reference sequence). In DNA, the CDR3 is TGTGCCAGCAGCCAAGATCAGCGGGGCCCGGTCACCGGGGAGCTGTTTTTT. It specifies CASSQDQRGPVTGELFF.

V is TRBV6-5 and J is TRBJ1-4; no definite D call. The CDR3 spans 13 residues. V was cut by 0 bases and J by 12 bases, with 11 bases left in between. Germline assignment: CDR1 MNHEY and CDR2 SVGAGI. The CDR3 reads CASSYSKLKELFF. DNA of the CDR3: TGTGCCAGCAGTTACTCGAAACTCAAGGAACTGTTTTTT.

This clonotype appeared many times. The DNA for the CDR3 is TGTGCCAGCAGCCAAAGGGGGGGCACTGAAGCTTTCTTT. It yields the protein CASSQRGGTEAFF. J is TRBJ1-1 and V is TRBV16, with a weak D call TRBD1 (6 bases). CDR3 length: 13 amino acids. V lost 2 bases and J lost 4, with 8 bases in between. Germline CDR1 reads KGHSY; CDR2 reads FQNENV.

This clonotype has at least ten counts. This chain links TRBV7-6 with TRBJ2-5; unclear D gene. V was trimmed by 0 bases and J by 0 bases, leaving 2 bases between them. CDR1 and CDR2 from the germline V gene are SGHVS and FNYEAQ. The CDR3 loop spans 13 amino acids. The DNA for the CDR3 is TGTGCCAGCAGCTTAGCTAACCAAGAGACCCAGTACTTC. Translating gives CASSLANQETQYF.

The gene calls are TRBV19 and TRBJ1-1; 8 bases agree with TRBD1. The J segment lost 4 bases and the V segment lost 6 bases, leaving 7 bases of the junction unmatched. Per the germline V gene, CDR1 is LNHDA and CDR2 is SQIVND (reference sequence). The CDR3 is 14 amino acids. The CDR3 bases are TGTGCCAGTAGGAGCACAGGGGGTAGCACTGAAGCTTTCTTT. It is translated as CASRSTGGSTEAFF.